Below, one TCR beta chain is given with its context. Its antigen remains unknown. The template used for profiling TCR beta VDJ and CDR3 was genomic DNA. TCRdb analysed the reads with MiXCR anew, one entry per CDR3 protein. The table includes around 200,000 distinct CDR3 sequences, roughly two thirds detected once. The data belong to a study of CD8+CD57+ T cells in acquired aplastic anemia. Study at large: Sorted cells (CD4+ and CD8+) yielded DNA amounts that averaged approximately 3.1 ug. Broader study findings: Significant differences in CD8+ Simpson's diversity were not observed between patients and controls.

It was patients with CD8+CD57+ cell expansion by flow cytometry who were chosen for sequencing. Every patient presented with severe acquired aplastic anemia. At the time of blood sampling, patients had not yet received any therapy. Trimming removed 2 bases at V and 7 bases at J, with 15 bases between. The germline gives CDR1 SEHNR, CDR2 FQNEAQ (reference sequence). The CDR3 runs 16 residues. The chain employs TRBV7-9 and TRBJ1-6; possibly TRBD1 for D (6 bases). This TCR derives from a human donor with aplastic anemia. The sequencing input was sorted CD4+, CD8+, or CD8+CD57+ T cells (not recorded which) from PBMCs. CDR3: CASSLNRASRNSPLHF. The DNA of the CDR3 is TGTGCCAGCAGCTTAAACAGGGCCTCGCGGAATTCACCCCTCCACTTT.